This TCR beta chain was found in a study of CD8 T cells in ankylosing spondylitis. Study-level findings and limits: For ankylosing spondylitis blood, a TCR beta motif of 7 or 8 highly homologous variants appeared characteristic.

This clonotype came up a few times. Antigen specificity is unknown. CDR3 size: 15 residues. Deletions cut 5 bases from V and 0 bases from J, with 10 bases between. Germline lookup yields CDR1 SGHTA and CDR2 FQGNSA. From the 5' RACE reads, TCRdb called clonotypes with MiXCR, one entry per CDR3 protein. The repertoire has 37,000 or so distinct CDR3 sequences, 16% of them found once; the top ten carry around 45%. The chain employs TRBV7-2 and TRBJ2-2, with D possibly TRBD1 on 6 matching bases. The TCR originated in a male donor with ankylosing spondylitis or in good health (not recorded which). Sequenced: blood. The CDR3 nucleotides read TGTGCCAGCAGCATTAGACAGGCGAACACCGGGGAGCTGTTTTTT. Its translation is CASSIRQANTGELFF.